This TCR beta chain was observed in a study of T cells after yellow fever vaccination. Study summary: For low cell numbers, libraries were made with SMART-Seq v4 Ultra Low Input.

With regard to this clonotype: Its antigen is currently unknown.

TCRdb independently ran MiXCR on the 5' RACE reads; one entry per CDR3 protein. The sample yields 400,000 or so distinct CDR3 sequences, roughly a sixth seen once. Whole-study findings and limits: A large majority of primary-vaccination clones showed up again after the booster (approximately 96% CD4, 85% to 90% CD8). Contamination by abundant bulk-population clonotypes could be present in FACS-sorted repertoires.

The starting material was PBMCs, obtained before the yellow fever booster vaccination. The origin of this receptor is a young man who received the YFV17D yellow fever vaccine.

The CDR3 reads CSARGTGVETEAFF. The CDR3 bases are TGCAGTGCTAGGGGGACAGGGGTTGAGACTGAAGCTTTCTTT. V usage is TRBV20-1 and J usage is TRBJ1-1, with 10 bases lining up with TRBD1. The CDR3 length is 14 residues. CDR1 DFQATT and CDR2 SNEGSKA come from the germline V gene (reference sequence). V was pared by 3 bases and J by 5 bases, with 6 bases of the junction left unmatched.